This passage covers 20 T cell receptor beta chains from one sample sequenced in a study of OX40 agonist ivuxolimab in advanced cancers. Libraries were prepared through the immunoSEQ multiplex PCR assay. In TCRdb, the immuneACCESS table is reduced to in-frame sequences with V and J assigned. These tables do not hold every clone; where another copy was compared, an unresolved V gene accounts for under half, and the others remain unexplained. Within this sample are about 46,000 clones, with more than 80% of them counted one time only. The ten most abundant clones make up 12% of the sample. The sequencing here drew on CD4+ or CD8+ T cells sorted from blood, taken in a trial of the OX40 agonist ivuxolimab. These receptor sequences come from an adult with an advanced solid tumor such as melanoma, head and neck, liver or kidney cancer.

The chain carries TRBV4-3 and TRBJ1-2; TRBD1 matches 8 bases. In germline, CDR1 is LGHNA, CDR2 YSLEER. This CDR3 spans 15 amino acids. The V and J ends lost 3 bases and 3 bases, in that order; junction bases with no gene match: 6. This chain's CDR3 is CASSQGTGTYYGYTF. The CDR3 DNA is TGCGCCAGCAGCCAGGGGACAGGAACGTACTATGGCTACACCTTC.

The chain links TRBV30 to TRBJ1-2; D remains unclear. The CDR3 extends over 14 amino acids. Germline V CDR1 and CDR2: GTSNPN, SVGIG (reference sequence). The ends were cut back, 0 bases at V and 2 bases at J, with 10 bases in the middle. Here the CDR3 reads CAWSVRGANYGYTF. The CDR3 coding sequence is TGTGCCTGGAGTGTCCGGGGAGCAAACTATGGCTACACCTTC.

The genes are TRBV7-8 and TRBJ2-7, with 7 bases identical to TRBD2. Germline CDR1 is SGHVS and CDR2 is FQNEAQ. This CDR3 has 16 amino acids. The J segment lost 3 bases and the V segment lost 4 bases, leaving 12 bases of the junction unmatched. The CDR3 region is CASSSAGSGLNYEQYF. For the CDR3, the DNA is TGTGCCAGCAGCTCGGCGGGTAGCGGGCTAAACTACGAGCAGTACTTC.

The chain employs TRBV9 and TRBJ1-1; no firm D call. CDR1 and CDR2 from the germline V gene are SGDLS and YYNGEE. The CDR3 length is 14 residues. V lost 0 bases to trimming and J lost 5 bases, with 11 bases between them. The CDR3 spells CASSVVRSLTEAFF. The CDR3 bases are TGTGCCAGCAGCGTAGTGAGGAGCTTGACTGAAGCTTTCTTT.

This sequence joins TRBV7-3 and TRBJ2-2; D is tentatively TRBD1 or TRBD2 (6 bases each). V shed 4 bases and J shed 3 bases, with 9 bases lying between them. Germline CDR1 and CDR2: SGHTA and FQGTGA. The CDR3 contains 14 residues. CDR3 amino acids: CASSYRGDTGELFF. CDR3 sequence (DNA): TGTGCCAGCAGCTATAGGGGGGACACCGGGGAGCTGTTTTTT.

The CDR3 here is CASSLRGDRAYEQYF. The CDR3 DNA sequence: TGTGCCAGCAGCCTAAGGGGAGACAGAGCCTACGAGCAGTACTTC. The rearrangement uses TRBV27 and TRBJ2-7, with D perhaps given as TRBD1 or TRBD2 (5 bases each). CDR3 length equals 15 residues. Germline V gene data show CDR1 as MNHEY and CDR2 as SMNVEV (reference sequence). The V gene lost 6 bases and the J gene lost 2 bases, with 17 bases spanning the gap.

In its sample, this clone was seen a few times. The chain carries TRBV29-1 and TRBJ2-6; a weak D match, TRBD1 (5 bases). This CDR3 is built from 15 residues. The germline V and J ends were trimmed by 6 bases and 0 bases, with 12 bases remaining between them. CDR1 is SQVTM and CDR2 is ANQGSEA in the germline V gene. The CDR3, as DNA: TGCAGCGTGGATAACAGGTCCTCTGGGGCCAACGTCCTGACTTTC. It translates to CSVDNRSSGANVLTF.

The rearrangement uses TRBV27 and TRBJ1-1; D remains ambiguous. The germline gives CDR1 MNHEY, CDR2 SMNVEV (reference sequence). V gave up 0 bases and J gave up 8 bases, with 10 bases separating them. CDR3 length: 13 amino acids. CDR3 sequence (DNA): TGTGCCAGCAGTTTATCGGCTCCCTCCGAAGCTTTCTTT. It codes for CASSLSAPSEAFF.

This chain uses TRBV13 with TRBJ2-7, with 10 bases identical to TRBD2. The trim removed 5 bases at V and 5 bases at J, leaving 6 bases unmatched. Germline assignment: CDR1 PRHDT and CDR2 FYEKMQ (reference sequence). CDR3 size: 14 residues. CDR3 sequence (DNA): TGTGCCAGCAGCGTACTAGCGGGAAAGAACGAGCAGTACTTC. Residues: CASSVLAGKNEQYF.

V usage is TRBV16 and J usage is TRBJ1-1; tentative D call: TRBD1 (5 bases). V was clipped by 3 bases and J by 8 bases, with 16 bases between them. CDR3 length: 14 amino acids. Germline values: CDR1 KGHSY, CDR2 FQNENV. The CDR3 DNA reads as TGTGCCAGCAGCCACAACCCGGAGGGGTTGGAAGCTTTCTTT. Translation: CASSHNPEGLEAFF. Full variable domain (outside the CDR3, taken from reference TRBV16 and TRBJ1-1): GEEVAQTPKHLVRGEGQKAKLYCAPIKGHSYVFWYQQVLKNEFKFLISFQNENVFDETGMPKERFSAKCLPNSPCSLEIQATKLEDSAVYFCASSHNPEGLEAFFGQGTRLTVV.

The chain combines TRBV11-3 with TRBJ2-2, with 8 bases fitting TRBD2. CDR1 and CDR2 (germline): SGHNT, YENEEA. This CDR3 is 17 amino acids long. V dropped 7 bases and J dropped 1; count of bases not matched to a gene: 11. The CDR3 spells CASNPPERGGNTGELFF. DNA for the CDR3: TGTGCCAGCAACCCCCCTGAACGGGGGGGGAACACCGGGGAGCTGTTTTTT.

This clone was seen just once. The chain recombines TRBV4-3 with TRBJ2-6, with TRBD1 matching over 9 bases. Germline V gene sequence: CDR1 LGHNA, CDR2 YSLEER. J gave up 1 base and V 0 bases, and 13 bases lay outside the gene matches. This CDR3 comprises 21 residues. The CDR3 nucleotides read TGCGCCAGCAGCCAAGATATTTGGTCTGGGGACAGGGTGTCTGGGGCCAACGTCCTGACTTTC. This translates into CASSQDIWSGDRVSGANVLTF.

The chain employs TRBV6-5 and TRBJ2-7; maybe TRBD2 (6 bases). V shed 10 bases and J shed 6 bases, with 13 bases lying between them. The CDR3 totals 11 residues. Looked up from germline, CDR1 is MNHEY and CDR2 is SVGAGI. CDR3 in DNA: TGTGCCATCAGGCTGGGGGGCGAGCAGTACTTC. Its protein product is CAIRLGGEQYF.

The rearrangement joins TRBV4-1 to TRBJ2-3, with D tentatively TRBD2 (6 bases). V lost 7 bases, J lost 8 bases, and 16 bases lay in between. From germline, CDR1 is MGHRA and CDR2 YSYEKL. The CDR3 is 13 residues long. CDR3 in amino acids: CASIEAPGGTQYF. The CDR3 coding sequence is TGCGCCAGCATAGAAGCGCCCGGGGGTACGCAGTATTTT.

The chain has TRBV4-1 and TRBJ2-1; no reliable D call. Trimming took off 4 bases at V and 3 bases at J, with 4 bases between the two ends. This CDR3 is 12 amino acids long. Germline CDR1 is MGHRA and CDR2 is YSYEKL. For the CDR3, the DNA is TGCGCCAGCAGCCTCAACTACAATGAGCAGTTCTTC. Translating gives CASSLNYNEQFF.

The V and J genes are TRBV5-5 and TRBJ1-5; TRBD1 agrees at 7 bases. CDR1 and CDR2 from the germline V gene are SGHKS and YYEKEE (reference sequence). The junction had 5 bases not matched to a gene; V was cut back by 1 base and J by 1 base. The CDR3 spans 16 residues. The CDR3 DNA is TGTGCCAGCAGCTTGAGGGGGCTGGCGAGCAATCAGCCCCAGCATTTT. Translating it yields CASSLRGLASNQPQHF.

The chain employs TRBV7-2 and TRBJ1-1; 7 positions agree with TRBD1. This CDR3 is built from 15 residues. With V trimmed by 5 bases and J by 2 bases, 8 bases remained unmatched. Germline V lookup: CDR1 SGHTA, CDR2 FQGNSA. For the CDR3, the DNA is TGTGCCAGCAGCCCGGGGGGGACAGCAAACACTGAAGCTTTCTTT. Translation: CASSPGGTANTEAFF.

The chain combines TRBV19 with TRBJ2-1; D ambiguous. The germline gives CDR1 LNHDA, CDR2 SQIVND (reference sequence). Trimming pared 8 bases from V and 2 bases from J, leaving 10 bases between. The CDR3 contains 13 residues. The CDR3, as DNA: TGTGCCAGTTTAGGGCAGCCCTACAATGAGCAGTTCTTC. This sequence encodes CASLGQPYNEQFF.

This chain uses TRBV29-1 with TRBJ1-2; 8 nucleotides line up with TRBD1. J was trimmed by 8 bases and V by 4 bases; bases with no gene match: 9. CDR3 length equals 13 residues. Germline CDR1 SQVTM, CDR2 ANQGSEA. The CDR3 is CSVGMTGDDGYTF. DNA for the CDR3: TGCAGCGTTGGGATGACAGGGGACGACGGCTACACCTTC.

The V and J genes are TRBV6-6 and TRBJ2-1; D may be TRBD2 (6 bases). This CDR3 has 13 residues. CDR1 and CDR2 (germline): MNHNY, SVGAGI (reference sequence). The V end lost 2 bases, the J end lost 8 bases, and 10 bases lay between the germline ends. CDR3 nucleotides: TGTGCCAGCAGTTACGGGTCGGGGGATGAGCAGTTCTTC. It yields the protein CASSYGSGDEQFF.